This T cell receptor (beta chain) was identified during a study of beta chain features in type 1 diabetes. Study-level results: Shortening of TCRB CDR3s, moderate but significant, appeared in all four CD4+ subsets of Type 1 diabetes patients.

This clone showed up just a few times. The target antigen is unknown. Isolated RNA was reverse transcribed in full, so expressed TCRB transcripts were sequenced. Assay: immunoSEQ multiplex PCR; the TCRdb copy retains only in-frame clones and omits some. The sample lists over 150,000 clones, approximately 8.4% occurring once. This receptor was obtained from a man between 18 and 29 years old with type 1 diabetes. The sequenced material came from central memory CD4+ T cells from blood.

CDR3 sequence reads: CASSPREDREAFF. The CDR3 DNA reads as TGTGCCAGCAGCCCCCGAGAGGACAGGGAGGCTTTCTTT. The chain combines TRBV9 with TRBJ1-1; 8 bases match TRBD1. Germline V gene data show CDR1 as SGDLS and CDR2 as YYNGEE. The CDR3 runs to 13 residues. The ends lost 4 bases at V and 11 bases at J; junction bases unmatched: 10.